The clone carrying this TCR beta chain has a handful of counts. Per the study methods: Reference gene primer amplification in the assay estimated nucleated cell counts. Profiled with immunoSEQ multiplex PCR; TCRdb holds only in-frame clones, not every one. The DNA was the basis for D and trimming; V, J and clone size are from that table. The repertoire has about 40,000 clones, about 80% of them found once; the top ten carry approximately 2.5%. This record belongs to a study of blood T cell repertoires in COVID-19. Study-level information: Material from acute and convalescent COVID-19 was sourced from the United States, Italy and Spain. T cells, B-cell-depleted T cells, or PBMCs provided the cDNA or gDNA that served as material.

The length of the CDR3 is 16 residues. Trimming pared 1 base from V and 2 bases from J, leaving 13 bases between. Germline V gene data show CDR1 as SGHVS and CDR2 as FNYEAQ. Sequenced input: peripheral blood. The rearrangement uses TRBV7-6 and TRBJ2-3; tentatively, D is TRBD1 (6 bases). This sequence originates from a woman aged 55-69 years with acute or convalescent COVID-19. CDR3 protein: CASSLDHRDITDTQYF. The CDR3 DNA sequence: TGTGCCAGCAGCTTAGATCACCGGGACATCACAGATACGCAGTATTTT. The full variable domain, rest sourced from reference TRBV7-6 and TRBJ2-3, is GAGVSQSPRYKVTKRGQDVALRCDPISGHVSLYWYRQALGQGPEFLTYFNYEAQQDKSGLPNDRFSAERPEGSISTLTIQRTEQRDSAMYRCASSLDHRDITDTQYFGPGTRLTVL.